Sequencing of this T cell receptor (beta chain) was carried out in a study of blood T cell repertoires in COVID-19. Trimming took off 0 bases at V and 2 bases at J, with 8 bases between the two ends. The CDR3 loop spans 14 amino acids. Germline V gives CDR1 SGHRS, CDR2 YFSETQ. TCRdb's copy holds only in-frame clones and misses some; the assay was immunoSEQ multiplex PCR. The data contain about 180,000 clones, about 89% of them singletons. This clone has only one observation. The chain recombines TRBV5-1 with TRBJ1-2; the D gene is possibly TRBD1 (5 bases). The sample taken for sequencing was peripheral blood. This TCR was recovered from a man aged 40-49 years with active or convalescent COVID-19. CDR3 in amino acids: CASSLATENYGYTF. In DNA, the CDR3 is TGCGCCAGCAGCTTGGCGACAGAGAACTATGGCTACACCTTC.